This TCR beta chain came from a study of shared clonotypes between healthy human individuals (TCRdb year 2020). Background for the entire study: The cohort included three men and two women between 18 and 49 years of age. Each donor's leukapheresis produced roughly between about 0.9 and 9.5 billion PBMCs. To increase sequencing depth and limit assay-specific biases, different laboratories used diverse techniques to prepare libraries and sequence TCR repertoires. To estimate repertoire size and how much clonotypes are shared between individuals, the study performed deep sequencing of blood TCR repertoires from roughly five healthy adults. Here is what the overall study found, with its caveats: Because the study included only a small number of donors, the genetic and exposure-history diversity represented was limited. Sampling was restricted to blood, and TCR repertoires in tissues likely differ from the TCR repertoires found in blood. Based on pairwise subsampling, the degree of clonotype sharing among donors was expected to be affected by sequencing depth.

Note on this clone: Its antigen remains undetermined. No base quality information exists; no much larger clone differs at one position. The sample holds other DNA sequences that translate to the same CDR3.

Using the deep immunoSEQ assay, multiplex PCR amplified TCR CDR3 regions from genomic DNA. For each cell subset, the extracted genomic DNA was distributed evenly across all wells of several immunoSEQ 96-well plates, and each plate served as one replicate. For unsorted PBMC, 300 ng genomic DNA, equal to 25,000 to 35,000 T cell genomes, was loaded into each replicate PCR. Ten immunoSEQ deep assay plates were used to sequence the unsorted PBMC genomic DNA. Purified libraries were quantified with a Qubit 3.0 fluorometer, sized on a Bioanalyzer 2100, and re-quantified with the KAPA Library Quantification kit. Each immunoSEQ 96-well plate was sequenced on its own single-read 150-cycle Illumina NextSeq 550 flow cell. Per the source publication's procedure: Because the immunoSEQ output held only junctional sequences and lacked quality scores, the filtering could not match the filtering applied to full-length reads. To assign V/J genes and CDR3, sequences were annotated using PyIR, a Python wrapper for IgBLAST v1.9, with IMGT germline references. Any read was removed if the V/J assignment was weak (E-value above 1e-6), the CDR3 was missing, or the read contained stop codons, out-of-frame junctions, or ambiguous translated residues. V3J clonotypes were defined as sequences sharing an identical inferred V gene, J gene, and CDR3 amino acid sequence. Percentage overlap between repertoires was computed as shared unique clonotypes divided by the size of the smaller repertoire. Three approaches were used to assess repertoire richness: RTK rarefaction, the Chao1 estimator, and Recon v2.1 estimates of unobserved clonotypes. Imported from immuneACCESS, the table was reduced by TCRdb to in-frame sequences with V and J called. These copies leave out some clones; in studies compared against another copy, an unresolved V gene accounts for under half, and the cause of the remainder is not known. The DNA gave D and trimming, while V, J and clone size come from that table. This sample lists fewer than 600,000 clones; 75% to 80% were detected once. The ten largest clones take up 12% of the sample.

CDR1 and CDR2 are read off the germline V gene as MDHEN and SYDVKM. Here V drops 5 bases and J drops 4 bases, and the junction holds 6 bases not matched to any gene. From the cysteine through the phenylalanine, the CDR3 covers 14 amino acids. Just CDR3 DNA is preserved here, 42 bases in frame from base 1. The donors were healthy, HIV-negative adults who had no recently reported acute infections or vaccinations. Only Caucasian adults living in Nashville, Tennessee, USA were represented among the donors. In the unsorted samples, some 94 million PBMCs were counted, and genomic DNA was extracted using the QIAamp DNA Blood Mini kit. Blood was collected by leukapheresis, and PBMCs were isolated by Ficoll-Histopaque density gradient centrifugation and then cryopreserved in liquid nitrogen vapor phase.

Sequencing was performed on PBMCs. In this chain, TRBV28 is recombined with TRBJ2-7, and 9 junctional nucleotides match TRBD1. The sequence was obtained from a woman aged 40 to 49 in good health. Some clones in this sample may be carry-over from other donors' samples. In nucleotides, the sequence is TGTGCCAGCAGTACAAGGACAGGGGCGTACGAGCAGTACTTC. Its translation reads: CASSTRTGAYEQYF. The full variable domain, completed from the reference TRBV28 and TRBJ2-7 proteins outside the CDR3, reads DVKVTQSSRYLVKRTGEKVFLECVQDMDHENMFWYRQDPGLGLRLIYFSYDVKMKEKGDIPEGYSVSREKKERFSLILESASTNQTSMYLCASSTRTGAYEQYFGPGTRLTVT.